A single sample gave rise to the 12 T cell receptor beta chains below, sequenced in a study of T cells in localized non-small cell lung cancer. Clones were read by immunoSEQ multiplex PCR, and TCRdb kept only the in-frame ones, dropping some. The data show roughly 2,200 clones, with less than 30% seen just once and around 23% held by the top ten. The material sequenced was lung tumor tissue, taken before any cancer treatment. These receptors originate from a man between 35 and 75 years old with stage II lung adenocarcinoma.

In this sample, this clone is large. The V and J genes are TRBV28 and TRBJ2-7; TRBD2 might be the D (5 bases). The germline V and J ends were trimmed by 4 bases and 3 bases, with 19 bases remaining between them. Germline CDR1 reads MDHEN; CDR2 reads SYDVKM. The CDR3 has 16 amino acids. The CDR3 sequence is CASSSGNDDVFYEQYF. CDR3 bases: TGTGCCAGCAGTTCCGGGAACGATGATGTCTTCTACGAGCAGTACTTC. The whole variable domain, filled in from reference TRBV28 and TRBJ2-7, reads DVKVTQSSRYLVKRTGEKVFLECVQDMDHENMFWYRQDPGLGLRLIYFSYDVKMKEKGDIPEGYSVSREKKERFSLILESASTNQTSMYLCASSSGNDDVFYEQYFGPGTRLTVT.

This chain links TRBV19 with TRBJ2-7, with D unresolved. From germline, CDR1 is LNHDA and CDR2 SQIVND (reference sequence). V lost 2 bases, J lost 3 bases, and 8 bases lay in between. This CDR3 is 13 amino acids long. The CDR3 here is CASSIFKNYEQYF. The CDR3 DNA reads TGTGCCAGTAGTATATTCAAGAACTACGAGCAGTACTTC. Full variable domain (outside the CDR3, taken from reference TRBV19 and TRBJ2-7): DGGITQSPKYLFRKEGQNVTLSCEQNLNHDAMYWYRQDPGQGLRLIYYSQIVNDFQKGDIAEGYSVSREKKESFPLTVTSAQKNPTAFYLCASSIFKNYEQYFGPGTRLTVT.

This clone was picked up a small number of times. The chain combines TRBV23-1 with TRBJ1-2; 8 positions agree with TRBD1. TRBV23-1 is known as an ORF, though its function is uncertain. The CDR3 contains 13 residues. J was trimmed by 5 bases and V by 6 bases; bases with no gene match: 5. The CDR3 coding sequence is TGCGCCAGCAGCTCGACAGGGGAGTATGGCTACACCTTC. It yields the protein CASSSTGEYGYTF.

The chain uses TRBV11-3 and TRBJ1-2; D is unclear. CDR1 is SGHNT, CDR2 YENEEA, per germline. There are 14 residues in the CDR3. V lost 0 bases and J lost 7, with 12 bases in between. The CDR3 region is CASSLENWSSGYTF. The CDR3 DNA is TGTGCCAGCAGCTTAGAAAATTGGAGCAGTGGCTACACCTTC.

Within the sample, this clone is medium-sized (0.01 to 0.1%). The CDR3 nucleotides are TGTGCCAGCAGTTTACAGGCCAATGAAAAACTGTTTTTT. Protein sequence: CASSLQANEKLFF. The chain joins TRBV6-8 to TRBJ1-4; a possible D gene is TRBD1 (5 bases). Germline CDR1 MNHGY, CDR2 SAAAGT. V was clipped by 4 bases and J by 5 bases, with 8 bases between them. The CDR3 extends over 13 amino acids.

CDR3 sequence (DNA): TGTGCCTGGAGTCTACTAGCGAGAGAGCAGTACTTC. Protein: CAWSLLAREQYF. J is TRBJ2-7 and V is TRBV30; 7 positions agree with TRBD2. There are 12 residues in the CDR3. V was pared by 2 bases and J by 7 bases, with 5 bases of the junction left unmatched. Germline values: CDR1 GTSNPN, CDR2 SVGIG (reference sequence).

The chain joins TRBV18 to TRBJ1-1; D gene unclear. The CDR3 loop spans 16 amino acids. The germline V gene encodes CDR1 KGHSH and CDR2 LQKENI. With 0 bases removed from V and 0 bases from J, the gap between germline ends came to 11 bases. CDR3 loop: CASSPPQVSMNTEAFF. In DNA form, the CDR3 reads TGTGCCAGCTCACCACCACAAGTCTCCATGAACACTGAAGCTTTCTTT. Full variable domain (missing parts from reference TRBV18 and TRBJ1-1): NAGVMQNPRHLVRRRGQEARLRCSPMKGHSHVYWYRQLPEEGLKFMVYLQKENIIDESGMPKERFSAEFPKEGPSILRIQQVVRGDSAAYFCASSPPQVSMNTEAFFGQGTRLTVV.

This sequence joins TRBV9 and TRBJ2-5; D is possibly TRBD2 (5 bases). Trimming removed 4 bases from V and 4 bases from J, with 8 bases in between. CDR1 and CDR2 from the germline V gene are SGDLS and YYNGEE. The CDR3 sequence is 12 residues long. The CDR3 loop is CASSIEGETQYF. For the CDR3, the DNA is TGTGCCAGCAGCATTGAGGGAGAGACCCAGTACTTC.

V usage is TRBV11-3 and J usage is TRBJ1-1, with D maybe TRBD1 (6 bases). Germline-derived CDR1 and CDR2 are SGHNT and YENEEA. The CDR3 totals 14 residues. The V end was cut by 5 bases, the J end by 7 bases, with 17 bases between. The CDR3 nucleotides read TGTGCCAGCAGCGTAGGGAACCAGGGGAATGAAGCTTTCTTT. It translates to CASSVGNQGNEAFF.

The chain combines TRBV18 with TRBJ1-5; 11 nucleotides align to TRBD1. The CDR3 totals 15 residues. Germline-derived CDR1 and CDR2 are KGHSH and LQKENI. The J segment lost 3 bases and the V segment lost 6 bases, leaving 4 bases of the junction unmatched. The CDR3 DNA follows: TGTGCCAGCTCGGGGGGACAGGGGGACAATCAGCCCCAGCATTTT. Protein product: CASSGGQGDNQPQHF.

This clone has more than one count but fewer than ten. The V and J genes are TRBV12-2 and TRBJ1-1; the table assigns TRBD1, which was not confirmed against the DNA. TRBV12-2 is termed a pseudogene. The CDR3 runs to 14 residues. CDR3 DNA sequence: TGTGCCATCCGGGACAAGGAGAGGAACACTGAAGCTTTCTTT. This encodes CAIRDKERNTEAFF.

This rearrangement joins TRBV19 to TRBJ2-6; D might be TRBD1 (6 bases). Trimming took 4 bases from V and 1 from J, leaving 17 bases between them. There are 18 residues in the CDR3. The germline CDR1 and CDR2 sequences are LNHDA and SQIVND (reference sequence). CDR3 amino acids: CASSNQQGGTSGANVLTF. For the CDR3, the DNA is TGTGCCAGTAGTAACCAACAGGGCGGAACGTCTGGGGCCAACGTCCTGACTTTC.